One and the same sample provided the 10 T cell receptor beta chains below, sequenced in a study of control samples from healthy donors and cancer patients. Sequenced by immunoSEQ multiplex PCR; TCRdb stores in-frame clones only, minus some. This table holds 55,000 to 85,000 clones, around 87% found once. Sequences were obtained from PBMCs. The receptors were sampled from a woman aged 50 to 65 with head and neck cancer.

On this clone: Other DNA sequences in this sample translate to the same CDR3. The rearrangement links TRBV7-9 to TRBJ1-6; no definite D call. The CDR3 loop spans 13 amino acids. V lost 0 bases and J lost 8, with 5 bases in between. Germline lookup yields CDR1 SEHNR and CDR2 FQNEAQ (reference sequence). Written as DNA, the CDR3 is TGTGCCAGCAGCTTAGCGGCGGATTCACCCCTCCACTTT. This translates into CASSLAADSPLHF.

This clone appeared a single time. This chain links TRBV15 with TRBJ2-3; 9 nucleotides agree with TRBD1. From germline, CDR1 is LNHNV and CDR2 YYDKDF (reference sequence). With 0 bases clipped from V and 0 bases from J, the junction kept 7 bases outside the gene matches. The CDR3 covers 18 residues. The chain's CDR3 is CATSREIGQGRSTDTQYF. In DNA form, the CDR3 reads TGTGCCACCAGCAGAGAAATCGGACAGGGGAGAAGCACAGATACGCAGTATTTT.

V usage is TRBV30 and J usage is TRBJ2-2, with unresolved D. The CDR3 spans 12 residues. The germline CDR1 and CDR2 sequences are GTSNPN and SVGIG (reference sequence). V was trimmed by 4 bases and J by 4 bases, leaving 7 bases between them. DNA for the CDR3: TGTGCCTGGAAACATTCCACCGGGGAGCTGTTTTTT. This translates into CAWKHSTGELFF.

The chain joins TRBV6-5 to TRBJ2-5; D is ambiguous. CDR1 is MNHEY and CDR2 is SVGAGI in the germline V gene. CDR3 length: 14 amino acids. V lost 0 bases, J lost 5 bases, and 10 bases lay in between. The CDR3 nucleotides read TGTGCCAGCAGTTACTCCGGCCGGTGGGAGACCCAGTACTTC. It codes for CASSYSGRWETQYF.

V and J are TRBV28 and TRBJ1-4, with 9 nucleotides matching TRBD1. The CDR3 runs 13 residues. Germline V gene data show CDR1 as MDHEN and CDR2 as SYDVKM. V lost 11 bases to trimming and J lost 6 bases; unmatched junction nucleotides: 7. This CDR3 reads CAGNRGRDEKLFF. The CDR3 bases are TGTGCCGGGAACAGGGGGCGTGATGAAAAACTGTTTTTT.

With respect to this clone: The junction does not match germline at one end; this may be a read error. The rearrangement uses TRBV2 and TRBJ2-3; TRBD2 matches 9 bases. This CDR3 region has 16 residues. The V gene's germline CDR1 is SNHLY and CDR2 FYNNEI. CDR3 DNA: TGTGCCAGCAGGGAAGAGACTAGCGGCCTCACAGATACGCAGTATTTT. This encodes CASREETSGLTDTQYF. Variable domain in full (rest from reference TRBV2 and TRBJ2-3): EPEVTQTPSHQVTQMGQEVILRCVPISNHLYFYWYRQILGQKVEFLVSFYNNEISEKSEIFDDQFSVERPDGSNFTLKIRSTKLEDSAMYFCASREETSGLTDTQYFGPGTRLTVL.

The CDR3 is CASSDRASLFF. The CDR3, as DNA: TGTGCCAGCAGTGACCGGGCCTCCCTGTTCTTC. The chain is built from TRBV2 and TRBJ2-1; D uncertain. The germline V gene has CDR1 SNHLY and CDR2 FYNNEI. Deletions cut 3 bases from V and 15 bases from J, with 12 bases between. The CDR3 is made up of 11 amino acids.

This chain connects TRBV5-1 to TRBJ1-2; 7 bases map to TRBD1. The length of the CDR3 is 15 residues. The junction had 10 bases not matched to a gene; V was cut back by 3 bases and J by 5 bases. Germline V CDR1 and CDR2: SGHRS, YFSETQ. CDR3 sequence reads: CASSSRALRGYGYTF. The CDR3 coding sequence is TGCGCCAGCAGCTCCCGGGCCCTCAGGGGGTATGGCTACACCTTC.

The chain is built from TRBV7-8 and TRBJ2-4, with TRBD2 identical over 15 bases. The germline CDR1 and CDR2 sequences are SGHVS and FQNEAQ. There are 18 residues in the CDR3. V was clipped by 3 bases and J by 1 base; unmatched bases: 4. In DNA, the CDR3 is TGTGCCAGCAGCTTTGGGACTAGCGGGGGGACTGCCAAAAACATTCAGTACTTC. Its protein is CASSFGTSGGTAKNIQYF.

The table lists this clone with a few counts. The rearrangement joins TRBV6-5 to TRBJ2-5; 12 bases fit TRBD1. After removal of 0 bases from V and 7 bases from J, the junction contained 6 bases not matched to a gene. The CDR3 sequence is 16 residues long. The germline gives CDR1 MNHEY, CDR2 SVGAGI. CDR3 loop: CASSYSGTGGGGTQYF. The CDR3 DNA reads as TGTGCCAGCAGTTACTCTGGGACAGGGGGCGGAGGGACCCAGTACTTC.